Listed below are T cell receptor beta chains from one sample, sequenced in a study of CD8+ T cells in alopecia areata. TCRdb's table, derived via immunoSEQ multiplex PCR, lists solely in-frame clones and lacks some. This table has 100,000 to 150,000 clones, 40% to 55% appearing once. Input material: NKG2D-low CD8+ T cells sorted from blood. The receptor set was obtained from a human donor with alopecia areata. Both conserved end residues are part of each CDR3. D genes are given only for firm matches. Expanded clones get a size class; other rows say once, few or many, or leave the size out.

J gene: TRBJ1-4; V gene: TRBV4-1; clone size: .; D gene: .; CDR3 protein: CASSQDTTGNEKLFF; CDR3 DNA: TGCGCCAGCAGCCAAGATACGACCGGGAATGAAAAACTGTTTTTT
J gene: TRBJ2-7; V gene: TRBV5-6; clone size: .; D gene: .; CDR3 protein: CASSAGVREQYF; CDR3 DNA: TGTGCCAGCAGCGCAGGGGTCCGAGAGCAGTACTTC
J gene: TRBJ2-7; V gene: TRBV27; clone size: .; D gene: .; CDR3 protein: CASSLRGYEQYF; CDR3 DNA: TGTGCCAGCAGTTTGAGGGGCTACGAGCAGTACTTC
J gene: TRBJ2-5; V gene: TRBV29-1; clone size: .; D gene: .; CDR3 protein: CSVGGRGGEETQYF; CDR3 DNA: TGCAGCGTTGGCGGCAGAGGGGGAGAAGAGACCCAGTACTTC
J gene: TRBJ2-1; V gene: TRBV14; clone size: few; D gene: TRBD2; CDR3 protein: CASSPRTSSYNEQFF; CDR3 DNA: TGTGCCAGCAGCCCTCGGACTAGTTCCTACAATGAGCAGTTCTTC
J gene: TRBJ2-1; V gene: TRBV6-5; clone size: .; D gene: .; CDR3 protein: CASSFMHDNEQFF; CDR3 DNA: TGTGCCAGCAGTTTTATGCACGACAATGAGCAGTTCTTC
J gene: TRBJ2-5; V gene: TRBV28; clone size: .; D gene: .; CDR3 protein: CASSSRGLGETQYF; CDR3 DNA: TGTGCCAGCAGTTCACGGGGTCTCGGGGAGACCCAGTACTTC
J gene: TRBJ1-2; V gene: TRBV4-1; clone size: .; D gene: .; CDR3 protein: CASSQGVYSGYTF; CDR3 DNA: TGCGCCAGCAGCCAAGGAGTGTATAGTGGCTACACCTTC
J gene: TRBJ2-2; V gene: TRBV9; clone size: .; D gene: .; CDR3 protein: CASSGGHTGELFF; CDR3 DNA: TGTGCCAGCAGCGGGGGGCACACCGGGGAGCTGTTTTTT
J gene: TRBJ2-3; V gene: TRBV30; clone size: .; D gene: .; CDR3 protein: CAWSRSLGADTQYF; CDR3 DNA: TGTGCCTGGAGTAGGTCACTAGGGGCAGATACGCAGTATTTT
J gene: TRBJ2-5; V gene: TRBV9; clone size: few; D gene: .; CDR3 protein: CASSVVGQETQYF; CDR3 DNA: TGTGCCAGCAGCGTAGTGGGCCAAGAGACCCAGTACTTC
J gene: TRBJ2-7; V gene: TRBV29-1; clone size: .; D gene: TRBD2; CDR3 protein: CSVEDSGSTSYEQYF; CDR3 DNA: TGCAGCGTTGAAGATAGCGGGAGTACTTCCTACGAGCAGTACTTC
J gene: TRBJ2-7; V gene: TRBV29-1; clone size: few; D gene: .; CDR3 protein: CSVEWAGAPPYEQYF; CDR3 DNA: TGCAGCGTTGAATGGGCAGGGGCCCCCCCCTACGAGCAGTACTTC
J gene: TRBJ2-1; V gene: TRBV5-6; clone size: .; D gene: TRBD2; CDR3 protein: CASRAGAYNEQFF; CDR3 DNA: TGTGCCAGCAGGGCGGGAGCCTACAATGAGCAGTTCTTC
J gene: TRBJ2-7; V gene: TRBV29-1; clone size: .; D gene: TRBD1; CDR3 protein: CSVEGGQSYEQYF; CDR3 DNA: TGCAGCGTTGAAGGGGGACAGTCCTACGAGCAGTACTTC
J gene: TRBJ2-3; V gene: TRBV2; clone size: .; D gene: TRBD1; CDR3 protein: CASSVFRDRVSDTQYF; CDR3 DNA: TGTGCCAGCAGTGTATTCCGGGACAGGGTATCAGATACGCAGTATTTT
J gene: TRBJ1-1; V gene: TRBV7-9; clone size: few; D gene: .; CDR3 protein: CASSLGGWPEAFF; CDR3 DNA: TGTGCCAGCAGCTTAGGAGGGTGGCCTGAAGCTTTCTTT
J gene: TRBJ2-7; V gene: TRBV29-1; clone size: .; D gene: .; CDR3 protein: CSVPLADSSYEQYF; CDR3 DNA: TGCAGCGTCCCGCTAGCGGACAGCTCCTACGAGCAGTACTTC
J gene: TRBJ2-7; V gene: TRBV29-1; clone size: .; D gene: .; CDR3 protein: CSVQLSYEQYF; CDR3 DNA: TGCAGCGTGCAATTGAGCTACGAGCAGTACTTC
J gene: TRBJ2-7; V gene: TRBV29-1; clone size: .; D gene: TRBD1; CDR3 protein: CSVRTGNTYEQYF; CDR3 DNA: TGCAGCGTCCGGACAGGAAACACCTACGAGCAGTACTTC
J gene: TRBJ2-2; V gene: TRBV30; clone size: .; D gene: TRBD2; CDR3 protein: CAWKLAGDTGELFF; CDR3 DNA: TGTGCCTGGAAACTAGCGGGAGACACCGGGGAGCTGTTTTTT
J gene: TRBJ1-5; V gene: TRBV7-9; clone size: .; D gene: .; CDR3 protein: CASSFSTGDQPQHF; CDR3 DNA: TGTGCCAGCAGCTTCTCGACAGGAGATCAGCCCCAGCATTTT
J gene: TRBJ2-1; V gene: TRBV5-1; clone size: few; D gene: .; CDR3 protein: CASSVEGARSEQFF; CDR3 DNA: TGCGCCAGCAGCGTGGAGGGGGCGCGAAGTGAGCAGTTCTTC
J gene: TRBJ2-7; V gene: TRBV23-1; clone size: .; D gene: TRBD2; CDR3 protein: CATRGAGYSGRGYEQYF; CDR3 DNA: TGCGCCACTCGGGGGGCAGGCTATAGCGGGAGAGGGTACGAGCAGTACTTC
J gene: TRBJ1-5; V gene: TRBV6-8; clone size: .; D gene: .; CDR3 protein: CASSRDSPPPYQPQHF; CDR3 DNA: TGTGCCAGCAGTAGGGACTCACCGCCCCCATATCAGCCCCAGCATTTT
J gene: TRBJ2-5; V gene: TRBV5-1; clone size: .; D gene: .; CDR3 protein: CASSSGETQYF; CDR3 DNA: TGCGCCAGCAGCTCCGGGGAGACCCAGTACTTC
J gene: TRBJ2-2; V gene: TRBV11-2; clone size: .; D gene: TRBD2; CDR3 protein: CASSSTLAGVGTGELFF; CDR3 DNA: TGTGCCAGCAGCTCGACTCTAGCGGGAGTTGGCACCGGGGAGCTGTTTTTT
J gene: TRBJ2-5; V gene: TRBV7-9; clone size: .; D gene: TRBD1; CDR3 protein: CASSLVPRTGQYF; CDR3 DNA: TGTGCCAGCAGCTTAGTCCCACGGACAGGCCAGTACTTC
J gene: TRBJ2-7; V gene: TRBV29-1; clone size: few; D gene: TRBD2; CDR3 protein: CSVEVIRLAGVYEQYF; CDR3 DNA: TGCAGCGTTGAAGTCATCCGACTAGCGGGAGTCTACGAGCAGTACTTC
J gene: TRBJ2-1; V gene: TRBV30; clone size: once; D gene: .; CDR3 protein: CAWSVIQYNEQFF; CDR3 DNA: TGTGCCTGGAGTGTAATCCAGTACAATGAGCAGTTCTTC
J gene: TRBJ2-1; V gene: TRBV4-1; clone size: .; D gene: .; CDR3 protein: CASSQGSVSYNEQFF; CDR3 DNA: TGCGCCAGCAGCCAAGGGTCGGTCTCCTACAATGAGCAGTTCTTC
J gene: TRBJ2-2; V gene: TRBV29-1; clone size: few; D gene: .; CDR3 protein: CSVILNTNTGELFF; CDR3 DNA: TGCAGCGTTATCCTAAACACGAACACCGGGGAGCTGTTTTTT
J gene: TRBJ2-7; V gene: TRBV29-1; clone size: .; D gene: TRBD1; CDR3 protein: CSVEFGRQGARYEQYF; CDR3 DNA: TGCAGCGTTGAATTTGGGAGGCAGGGGGCTAGATACGAGCAGTACTTC
J gene: TRBJ2-7; V gene: TRBV29-1; clone size: .; D gene: .; CDR3 protein: CSVELSYEQYF; CDR3 DNA: TGCAGCGTTGAACTCAGCTACGAGCAGTACTTC
J gene: TRBJ2-5; V gene: TRBV29-1; clone size: .; D gene: .; CDR3 protein: CSALQGRKETQYF; CDR3 DNA: TGCAGCGCCCTACAGGGAAGGAAAGAGACCCAGTACTTC
J gene: TRBJ2-1; V gene: TRBV7-9; clone size: few; D gene: .; CDR3 protein: CASSLDEQFF; CDR3 DNA: TGTGCCAGCAGCTTAGACGAGCAGTTCTTC